The sequence of this T cell receptor (beta chain) was determined in a study of post-analysis software for immune sequencing data. Study-level information: The disease courses covered relapsing-remitting, secondary progressive and progressive-relapsing multiple sclerosis. General study points: Higher frequency in patients than in controls was seen for roughly five TRBV segments, with TRBV5-6, TRBV5-1 and TRBV20-1 among them. Samples made in the same batch grouped tightly together by F measure. The normalized Chao1 diversity of multiple sclerosis patients was significantly lower than that of controls.

The library was made from cDNA and included unique molecular identifiers. Out of 1 to 10 million T cells, 480,000 or so cDNA molecules were generated. A single record per CDR3 protein comes from TCRdb applying MiXCR to the PCR reads. Among a few hundred thousand distinct CDR3 sequences listed, less than 40% were seen once. Germline V lookup: CDR1 DFQATT, CDR2 SNEGSKA (reference sequence). V lost 4 bases, J lost 6 bases, and 10 bases lay in between. The CDR3 runs 11 residues. In its sample, this clonotype was seen a few times. Antigen specificity is unknown. The sequence came from a girl aged 2-10 years with multiple sclerosis. Sequencing was performed on blood. The chain joins TRBV20-1 to TRBJ2-7, with D unclear. CDR3 nucleotide sequence: TGCAGTGCTACGGACCGTCTCGAGCAGTACTTC. Translation gives CSATDRLEQYF.